This entry lists 28 T cell receptor beta chains sequenced from one sample in a study of radiation and T cells in renal cell carcinoma. Repertoires were generated with immunoSEQ multiplex PCR, while TCRdb's copy carries only in-frame clones and drops some. The sample lists just under 80,000 clones, 80% to 90% occurring once. Noted time point: blood 2 weeks post-SBRT. Treatment indicated: 15 Gy SBRT to primary tumor, nephrectomy 4 weeks later. Source: blood, taken from a patient whose treatment included radiotherapy and nephrectomy. These receptors all come from a woman aged 45-65 years with renal cell carcinoma.

This chain uses TRBV13 with TRBJ2-3, with TRBD2 identical over 8 bases. The length of the CDR3 is 15 residues. The V segment lost 0 bases and the J segment 2 bases; nucleotides outside the gene matches: 1. The germline gives CDR1 PRHDT, CDR2 FYEKMQ (reference sequence). CDR3 nucleotides: TGTGCCAGCAGCTTAGGCGGGAGGGCCACAGATACGCAGTATTTT. This encodes CASSLGGRATDTQYF.

This rearrangement joins TRBV7-2 to TRBJ1-2; no clear D gene. Germline V gene lookup returns CDR1 SGHTA and CDR2 FQGNSA. V lost 1 base and J 6 bases, leaving 9 bases between the germline ends. The CDR3 totals 13 residues. CDR3 sequence (DNA): TGTGCCAGCAGCTTAGATCGTATGGATGGCTACACCTTC. It specifies CASSLDRMDGYTF.

The V and J genes are TRBV7-2 and TRBJ2-5; no clear D gene. The V end was cut by 5 bases, the J end by 5 bases, with 15 bases between. Germline CDR1 SGHTA, CDR2 FQGNSA. CDR3 length: 14 residues. CDR3 bases: TGTGCCAGCAGCCCCACCGCGGATTGGGAGACCCAGTACTTC. It is translated as CASSPTADWETQYF.

The chain joins TRBV7-2 to TRBJ1-4; D uncertain. The CDR3 runs to 12 residues. Germline lookup yields CDR1 SGHTA and CDR2 FQGNSA. With 4 bases removed from V and 11 bases from J, the gap between germline ends came to 11 bases. The DNA for the CDR3 is TGTGCCAGCAGCTACGGACGAGATAAACTGTTTTTT. Its protein product is CASSYGRDKLFF.

The chain links TRBV10-1 to TRBJ1-1; 7 bases align to TRBD1. Germline V gene lookup returns CDR1 WNHNN and CDR2 SYGVQD (reference sequence). The CDR3 is 12 amino acids. V lost 2 bases, J lost 7 bases, and 1 base stayed unmatched. CDR3 sequence: CASSEGDSEAFF. CDR3 DNA: TGCGCCAGCAGTGAGGGGGACAGTGAAGCTTTCTTT.

The rearrangement uses TRBV18 and TRBJ1-4, with a possible D match to TRBD1 (5 bases). Germline CDR1 is KGHSH and CDR2 is LQKENI. This CDR3 has 15 amino acids. V was shortened by 6 bases and J by 0 bases, with 11 bases between the two germline ends. Here the CDR3 reads CASSAGGATNEKLFF. In DNA, the CDR3 is TGTGCCAGCTCGGCGGGGGGTGCAACTAATGAAAAACTGTTTTTT.

The chain links TRBV7-9 to TRBJ2-2, with D unresolved. The V gene's germline CDR1 is SEHNR and CDR2 FQNEAQ (reference sequence). Trimming removed 2 bases at V and 6 bases at J, with 4 bases between. The CDR3 loop spans 12 amino acids. CDR3 in amino acids: CASSLWPGELFF. CDR3 coding DNA: TGTGCCAGCAGCTTATGGCCCGGGGAGCTGTTTTTT.

The chain has TRBV11-2 and TRBJ1-1; D remains ambiguous. Trimming shortened V by 5 bases and J by 0 bases, and 19 bases separated the two germline ends. Germline V CDR1 and CDR2: SGHAT, FQNNGV. This CDR3 is built from 17 residues. The CDR3 spells CASSPPRAGSMNTEAFF. The DNA of the CDR3 is TGTGCCAGCAGCCCACCCCGGGCGGGGTCAATGAACACTGAAGCTTTCTTT.

There are a few counts of this clone. CDR3 protein: CASPESDQDGRIQETQYF. The CDR3 DNA reads TGTGCCAGCCCCGAGAGCGACCAGGACGGGCGCATCCAAGAGACCCAGTACTTC. The genes are TRBV25-1 and TRBJ2-5, with D unresolved. The CDR3 runs 18 residues. V was clipped by 8 bases and J by 1 base, with 26 bases between them. Looked up from germline, CDR1 is MGHDK and CDR2 is SYGVNS.

The chain recombines TRBV27 with TRBJ1-2, with a tentative D call TRBD1 (6 bases). The length of the CDR3 is 16 residues. V shed 0 bases and J shed 8 bases, with 19 bases lying between them. Looked up from germline, CDR1 is MNHEY and CDR2 is SMNVEV (reference sequence). Here the CDR3 DNA reads TGTGCCAGCAGTTTATCCGGGACAAGCAGGAGGAGAGGCTACACCTTC. Translating gives CASSLSGTSRRRGYTF.

The V and J genes are TRBV5-8 and TRBJ1-5, with D unresolved. CDR3 size: 16 residues. Trimming left V 1 base short and J 0 bases short, with 11 bases between. Germline V CDR1 and CDR2: SGHTS, YDEGEE. CDR3: CASSLKYWNSNQPQHF. In DNA form, the CDR3 reads TGTGCCAGCAGCTTGAAGTATTGGAATAGCAATCAGCCCCAGCATTTT. Supplemented by reference TRBV5-8 and TRBJ1-5, the full variable domain reads EAGVTQSPTHLIKTRGQQATLRCSPISGHTSVYWYQQALGLGLQFLLWYDEGEERNRGNFPPRFSGRQFPNYSSELNVNALELEDSALYLCASSLKYWNSNQPQHFGDGTRLSIL.

The chain joins TRBV9 to TRBJ1-3, with a possible D match to TRBD1 (6 bases). V gave up 7 bases and J gave up 3 bases, with 20 bases separating them. The CDR3 length is 16 residues. The germline CDR1 and CDR2 sequences are SGDLS and YYNGEE. CDR3 DNA sequence: TGTGCCAGCGGGGCCCAGCCGGGGGCGAGTGGAAACACCATATATTTT. It yields the protein CASGAQPGASGNTIYF.

The chain has TRBV29-1 and TRBJ2-2; D call uncertain. Germline CDR1 SQVTM, CDR2 ANQGSEA. The CDR3 length is 11 residues. Trimming pared 4 bases from V and 3 bases from J, leaving 3 bases between. CDR3 in DNA: TGCAGCGTTGTTTACACCGGGGAGCTGTTTTTT. The encoded protein is CSVVYTGELFF.

This rearrangement joins TRBV7-2 to TRBJ2-7, with 8 bases fitting TRBD1. Germline V gene sequence: CDR1 SGHTA, CDR2 FQGNSA. Trimming at V came to 7 bases and at J to 4 bases, leaving 12 bases not matched to a gene. This CDR3 is built from 15 residues. The CDR3 DNA sequence: TGTGCCAGCACCTTCCAACCGGGACAGGATTACGAGCAGTACTTC. This sequence encodes CASTFQPGQDYEQYF.

This clone has a single count. The V and J genes are TRBV28 and TRBJ2-6; D perhaps matches TRBD2 (5 bases). The CDR3 is 14 amino acids. Looked up from germline, CDR1 is MDHEN and CDR2 is SYDVKM. The germline V and J ends were trimmed by 7 bases and 2 bases, with 9 bases remaining between them. CDR3 sequence (DNA): TGTGCCAGCACCCAGAGGGCTGGGGCCAACGTCCTGACTTTC. Protein product: CASTQRAGANVLTF. Supplemented by reference TRBV28 and TRBJ2-6, the full variable domain reads DVKVTQSSRYLVKRTGEKVFLECVQDMDHENMFWYRQDPGLGLRLIYFSYDVKMKEKGDIPEGYSVSREKKERFSLILESASTNQTSMYLCASTQRAGANVLTFGAGSRLTVL.

This chain links TRBV6-6 with TRBJ1-1, with D tentatively TRBD1 (6 bases). The V end lost 2 bases, the J end lost 1 base, and 8 bases lay between the germline ends. The CDR3 spans 14 residues. Germline lookup yields CDR1 MNHNY and CDR2 SVGAGI (reference sequence). CDR3 residues: CASSYGGGNTEAFF. CDR3 DNA: TGTGCCAGCAGTTACGGAGGGGGGAACACTGAAGCTTTCTTT.

The genes are TRBV29-1 and TRBJ2-1; 7 nucleotides align to TRBD1. With 7 bases clipped from V and 0 bases from J, the junction kept 6 bases outside the gene matches. Germline V gene data show CDR1 as SQVTM and CDR2 as ANQGSEA. The CDR3 length is 14 residues. In nucleotides, the CDR3 is TGCAGCGCTTTGACAGGGATCTCCTACAATGAGCAGTTCTTC. Protein product: CSALTGISYNEQFF.

The chain couples TRBV2 to TRBJ2-1; the match to TRBD2 covers 9 bases. CDR1 is SNHLY, CDR2 FYNNEI, per germline. The J segment lost 9 bases and the V segment lost 0 bases, leaving 9 bases of the junction unmatched. The CDR3 length is 16 residues. The chain's CDR3 is CASSEAGTSRVFEQFF. In DNA form, the CDR3 reads TGTGCCAGCAGTGAAGCTGGGACTAGCCGGGTTTTTGAGCAGTTCTTC.

V usage is TRBV13 and J usage is TRBJ2-6; D perhaps matches TRBD1 (5 bases). Germline V gene data show CDR1 as PRHDT and CDR2 as FYEKMQ (reference sequence). V was pared by 1 base and J by 2 bases, with 9 bases between. The CDR3 spans 16 residues. In DNA, the CDR3 is TGTGCCAGCAGCTTAGTTAGGGGCACTGGGGCCAACGTCCTGACTTTC. This encodes CASSLVRGTGANVLTF.

The CDR3 here is CASSPWGVSQGQYF. CDR3 DNA: TGTGCCAGCAGCCCATGGGGGGTCAGCCAGGGGCAGTACTTC. This chain joins TRBV5-4 and TRBJ2-7; a weak D match, TRBD2 (6 bases). The germline V gene encodes CDR1 SGHNT and CDR2 YYREEE (reference sequence). Trimming stripped 4 bases from V and 9 bases from J, with 20 bases between. This CDR3 is built from 14 residues.

CDR3 DNA: TGTGCCAGCAGCTTACCTATAAACAATGAGCAGTTCTTC. Its protein is CASSLPINNEQFF. The chain carries TRBV7-9 and TRBJ2-1; D remains unclear. Trimming stripped 2 bases from V and 5 bases from J, with 7 bases between. The CDR3 has 13 amino acids. Germline CDR1 is SEHNR and CDR2 is FQNEAQ (reference sequence).

This sequence joins TRBV7-9 and TRBJ2-1; 10 bases are shared with TRBD2. The CDR3 length is 17 residues. V shed 2 bases and J 1 base; nucleotides not matched to a gene: 5. Per the germline V gene, CDR1 is SEHNR and CDR2 is FQNEAQ (reference sequence). CDR3 sequence (DNA): TGTGCCAGCAGCTTATCGCTAGCGGGAGTGTCCTACAATGAGCAGTTCTTC. The encoded protein is CASSLSLAGVSYNEQFF.

This clone was observed a single time. V is TRBV27 and J is TRBJ1-4; D may be TRBD1 (5 bases). Trimming shortened V by 7 bases and J by 11 bases, and 20 bases separated the two germline ends. The CDR3 extends over 14 amino acids. Germline values: CDR1 MNHEY, CDR2 SMNVEV (reference sequence). The CDR3 coding sequence is TGTGCCAGCACCTCGGGACTGCGTTCGGGGAAACTGTTTTTT. Its protein product is CASTSGLRSGKLFF. The full variable domain, its missing parts supplied by reference TRBV27 and TRBJ1-4, is EAQVTQNPRYLITVTGKKLTVTCSQNMNHEYMSWYRQDPGLGLRQIYYSMNVEVTDKGDVPEGYKVSRKEKRNFPLILESPSPNQTSLYFCASTSGLRSGKLFFGSGTQLSVL.

The rearrangement joins TRBV7-2 to TRBJ2-3, with TRBD2 as a possible D gene (6 bases). The CDR3 consists of 14 residues. V was shortened by 5 bases and J by 2 bases, with 11 bases between the two germline ends. The germline gives CDR1 SGHTA, CDR2 FQGNSA. The CDR3, as DNA: TGTGCCAGCAGCCCGGGACTCTTCACAGATACGCAGTATTTT. Amino acids: CASSPGLFTDTQYF.

The table lists this clone with a count of one. This rearrangement joins TRBV28 to TRBJ2-2, with D possibly matching TRBD2 (5 bases). V was cut by 1 base and J by 9 bases, with 9 bases left in between. Looked up from germline, CDR1 is MDHEN and CDR2 is SYDVKM. The CDR3 runs 13 residues. CDR3 amino acids: CASSLFSGRELFF. In DNA, the CDR3 is TGTGCCAGCAGTTTATTTTCCGGGAGGGAGCTGTTTTTT.

The chain uses TRBV27 and TRBJ2-1; a possible D gene is TRBD1 (6 bases). This CDR3 has 15 amino acids. From germline, CDR1 is MNHEY and CDR2 SMNVEV (reference sequence). The germline V and J ends were trimmed by 6 bases and 9 bases, with 21 bases remaining between them. CDR3 region: CASRGMTGARGEQFF. CDR3 sequence (DNA): TGTGCCAGCAGGGGTATGACAGGCGCACGGGGTGAGCAGTTCTTC.

This chain joins TRBV6-5 and TRBJ2-7; a weak D match, TRBD2 (6 bases). From germline, CDR1 is MNHEY and CDR2 SVGAGI. With 1 base removed from V and 3 bases from J, the gap between germline ends came to 10 bases. The CDR3 is 14 residues long. The CDR3 reads CASSYYGRGYEQYF. In DNA, the CDR3 is TGTGCCAGCAGTTACTACGGGAGAGGCTACGAGCAGTACTTC.

The rearrangement links TRBV14 to TRBJ1-2; possible D gene TRBD1, 6 bases. CDR1 is SGHDN, CDR2 FVKESK, per germline. Trimming stripped 4 bases from V and 6 bases from J, with 15 bases between. CDR3 length: 14 residues. CDR3 coding DNA: TGTGCCAGCAGCCGCGGGAGACAGGCAGATGGCTACACCTTC. As protein: CASSRGRQADGYTF.